These 3 T cell receptor beta chains were all obtained from the same sample, sequenced in a study of neurological immune-mediated disorders. TCRdb re-analysed the 5' RACE reads in MiXCR, keeping a single row per CDR3 protein. The repertoire has approximately 23,000 distinct CDR3 sequences, roughly 13% of them found once; the top ten carry less than 5.5%. The time point here: technical triplicate 1. Sequencing input: CD4+ T cells from blood. The receptors come from a female donor with HTLV-1-associated myelopathy (HAM/TSP).

This clonotype was recorded many times. The chain links TRBV20-1 to TRBJ2-2; 8 bases align to TRBD1. The CDR3 loop spans 15 amino acids. Germline CDR1 reads DFQATT; CDR2 reads SNEGSKA (reference sequence). The V segment lost 2 bases and the J segment 4 bases; nucleotides outside the gene matches: 6. In DNA form, the CDR3 reads TGCAGTGCTAGACCCACAGGGGGAGTCACCGGGGAGCTGTTTTTT. It is translated as CSARPTGGVTGELFF.

The sample holds many counts of this clonotype. This chain connects TRBV5-6 to TRBJ2-5; 8 bases line up with TRBD1. Germline V lookup: CDR1 SGHDT, CDR2 YYEEEE. With V trimmed by 4 bases and J by 5 bases, 7 bases remained unmatched. The length of the CDR3 is 14 residues. The CDR3 reads CASSLTGVGETQYF. As DNA, the CDR3 is TGTGCCAGCAGCCTGACAGGGGTGGGGGAGACCCAGTACTTC.

This clonotype was observed at least ten times. V is TRBV20-1 and J is TRBJ2-2; D not resolved. The CDR3 totals 13 residues. The germline V gene encodes CDR1 DFQATT and CDR2 SNEGSKA (reference sequence). Trimming took 5 bases from V and 4 from J, leaving 11 bases between them. The chain's CDR3 is CSAPSTGTGELFF. CDR3 DNA sequence: TGCAGTGCTCCGTCTACGGGCACCGGGGAGCTGTTTTTT.